The subject of this entry is one T cell receptor beta chain. Methods used by the authors: Cell counts per sample came from amplifying reference gene primers. Produced via immunoSEQ multiplex PCR; TCRdb's table is partial and in-frame only. V and J calls and clone size are as listed in that table; D and trimming were resolved from the DNA. The sample records just under 95,000 clones, 60% to 85% being singletons. The sample belongs to a study of blood T cell repertoires in COVID-19. Study overall: COVID-19 samples collected from the United States, Italy and Spain covered acute and convalescent phases. Sources were T cells, B-cell-depleted T cells, or PBMCs; the material itself was cDNA or gDNA.

V shed 7 bases and J shed 0 bases, with 13 bases lying between them. The CDR3 covers 15 residues. The germline V gene has CDR1 LNHDA and CDR2 SQIVND (reference sequence). The chain is built from TRBV19 and TRBJ1-3; D is perhaps TRBD1 (5 bases). The source is a man aged 50 to 59 who had recovered from COVID-19. The specimen sequenced was peripheral blood. The CDR3 sequence: CASKIQGGSGNTIYF. CDR3 DNA sequence: TGTGCCAGTAAAATCCAGGGTGGCTCTGGAAACACCATATATTTT. Full variable domain (missing parts from reference TRBV19 and TRBJ1-3): DGGITQSPKYLFRKEGQNVTLSCEQNLNHDAMYWYRQDPGQGLRLIYYSQIVNDFQKGDIAEGYSVSREKKESFPLTVTSAQKNPTAFYLCASKIQGGSGNTIYFGEGSWLTVV.